The 5 T cell receptor beta chains below come from one sample, sequenced in a study of cytomegalovirus exposure and HLA in healthy donors. This PCR relied on a set of 60 Vbeta primers and 13 Jbeta primers. Method: immunoSEQ multiplex PCR; TCRdb's copy keeps in-frame clones and lacks some. The table shows 150,000 to 200,000 clones, with around 76% occurring only once. The specimen was PBMCs. Source of these receptors: a woman aged 25 to 39 in good health and CMV-seropositive.

The V gene is TRBV28, the J gene TRBJ2-7, with TRBD1 matching over 10 bases. The CDR3 is 15 amino acids. The V segment lost 1 base and the J segment 4 bases; nucleotides outside the gene matches: 4. Germline lookup yields CDR1 MDHEN and CDR2 SYDVKM. The DNA of the CDR3 is TGTGCCAGCAGTTTATCCGGGACAGGGGTTTACGAGCAGTACTTC. Translation: CASSLSGTGVYEQYF.

This clone appeared once. CDR3 bases: TGTGCCAGCAGCCGGGGACAGGGGATAGAGACCCAGTACTTC. The encoded protein is CASSRGQGIETQYF. The chain has TRBV4-2 and TRBJ2-5; 10 nucleotides align to TRBD1. V shed 4 bases and J 4 bases; nucleotides not matched to a gene: 3. Germline CDR1 LGHNA, CDR2 YNFKEQ. This CDR3 region has 14 residues.

Notes on this clone: Without the conserved terminal phenylalanine or tryptophan, this CDR3 likely stems from a read error. The chain is built from TRBV2 and TRBJ2-7, with 9 bases fitting TRBD1. J was trimmed by 6 bases and V by 1 base; bases with no gene match: 7. Germline V gene data show CDR1 as SNHLY and CDR2 as FYNNEI. The CDR3 totals 15 residues. CDR3 region: CASSEDRGLGVEQYL. CDR3 DNA: TGTGCCAGCAGTGAAGACAGGGGGCTAGGGGTCGAGCAGTACCTC.

J is TRBJ2-6 and V is TRBV5-5, with 7 bases lining up with TRBD1. V lost 4 bases and J lost 4; bases outside the gene matches: 8. Germline loops: CDR1 SGHKS, CDR2 YYEKEE (reference sequence). The CDR3 contains 16 residues. The CDR3 sequence is CASSITGVGGANVLTF. The CDR3 DNA reads as TGTGCCAGCAGCATTACAGGGGTGGGGGGGGCCAACGTCCTGACTTTC.

The chain links TRBV5-1 to TRBJ1-2, with 10 bases matching TRBD1. Losses at the gene ends were 0 bases for V and 4 bases for J; bases not matched to a gene: 3. CDR3 length: 15 amino acids. Germline V lookup: CDR1 SGHRS, CDR2 YFSETQ. In nucleotides, the CDR3 is TGCGCCAGCAGCTTGGAGGGGGACAGGGGCTATGGCTACACCTTC. Protein sequence: CASSLEGDRGYGYTF.